This entry lists 5 T cell receptor beta chains sequenced from one sample in a study of blood T cell repertoires in COVID-19. The data were produced by immunoSEQ multiplex PCR, yet TCRdb's version contains in-frame clones alone and is incomplete. The table includes around 190,000 clones, roughly 80% detected once. The sequencing sample was made of peripheral blood. These receptor sequences come from a human donor in a cohort sampled during active COVID-19.

The chain is built from TRBV6-5 and TRBJ1-4; D is unresolved. V was trimmed by 2 bases and J by 0 bases, leaving 10 bases between them. Germline loops: CDR1 MNHEY, CDR2 SVGAGI. The CDR3 is 16 residues long. The CDR3 DNA reads TGTGCCAGCAGTTACAATCCAGGTGCAACTAATGAAAAACTGTTTTTT. Translated: CASSYNPGATNEKLFF.

This clone was found many times. V and J are TRBV3-1 (or the pseudogene TRBV3-2) and TRBJ2-3; TRBD2 might be the D (5 bases). Trimming shortened V by 2 bases and J by 1 base, and 10 bases separated the two germline ends. The CDR3 spans 15 residues. Looked up from germline, CDR1 is LGHDT and CDR2 is YNNKEL (reference sequence). The CDR3 DNA is TGTGCCAGCAGCCAATCCCAGGAGGGCACAGATACGCAGTATTTT. Encoded protein: CASSQSQEGTDTQYF.

V gene TRBV7-6 combines with J gene TRBJ1-6; no clear D. Trimming removed 2 bases at V and 4 bases at J, with 12 bases between. This CDR3 comprises 16 residues. The germline V gene encodes CDR1 SGHVS and CDR2 FNYEAQ. The CDR3 DNA reads as TGTGCCAGCAGCTTAAACGGAGGCCAATATAATTCACCCCTCCACTTT. This codes for CASSLNGGQYNSPLHF.

The chain recombines TRBV5-1 with TRBJ2-7, with TRBD2 matching over 8 bases. This CDR3 comprises 17 residues. Germline CDR1 and CDR2: SGHRS and YFSETQ. The V and J ends lost 0 bases and 2 bases, in that order; junction bases with no gene match: 10. CDR3 region: CASSLAGGARSAYEQYF. In DNA, the CDR3 is TGCGCCAGCAGCTTGGCCGGGGGGGCCAGGTCGGCCTACGAGCAGTACTTC.

The chain recombines TRBV7-9 with TRBJ1-2; TRBD1 matches at 9 bases. The CDR3 is made up of 16 amino acids. J was trimmed by 3 bases and V by 1 base; bases with no gene match: 6. Germline V lookup: CDR1 SEHNR, CDR2 FQNEAQ (reference sequence). DNA of the CDR3: TGTGCCAGCAGCTTAGTAGACAGGGGGTGGCACTATGGCTACACCTTC. Its protein is CASSLVDRGWHYGYTF.